The 19 T cell receptor beta chains below all came from one sample that was sequenced in a study of neurological immune-mediated disorders. A single record per CDR3 protein comes from TCRdb applying MiXCR to the 5' RACE reads. The data contain more than 45,000 distinct CDR3 sequences, less than 4.5% of them singletons. Sequences were obtained from PBMCs. The receptors here all came from a man aged 25 to 45 with multiple sclerosis.

This clonotype was observed many times. The chain is built from TRBV15 and TRBJ2-2; D possibly corresponds to TRBD2 (5 bases). CDR1 is LNHNV, CDR2 YYDKDF, per germline (reference sequence). The V and J ends lost 5 bases and 1 base respectively, with 17 bases between them. CDR3 size: 17 residues. The DNA for the CDR3 is TGTGCCACCAGCCCATCAATAGCGCAAGTGAACACCGGGGAGCTGTTTTTT. Translating it yields CATSPSIAQVNTGELFF.

The sample holds a few counts of this clonotype. This rearrangement joins TRBV18 to TRBJ2-6; a weak D match, TRBD1 (5 bases). Trimming took 3 bases from V and 0 from J, leaving 6 bases between them. Germline V gives CDR1 KGHSH, CDR2 LQKENI. The CDR3 covers 15 residues. In DNA form, the CDR3 reads TGTGCCAGCTCACCGACAGCCTCTGGGGCCAACGTCCTGACTTTC. This encodes CASSPTASGANVLTF.

V and J are TRBV18 and TRBJ2-3; possible D gene TRBD2, 5 bases. This CDR3 is 16 amino acids long. Trimming left V 0 bases short and J 4 bases short, with 14 bases between. Per germline, CDR1 KGHSH and CDR2 LQKENI. The CDR3 DNA follows: TGTGCCAGCTCACCACCGGATATTACGGGATCAGATACGCAGTATTTT. Its translation is CASSPPDITGSDTQYF.

At least ten counts were recorded for this clonotype. This rearrangement joins TRBV5-1 to TRBJ2-2, with D unclear. Trimming left V 2 bases short and J 4 bases short, with 12 bases between. Per germline, CDR1 SGHRS and CDR2 YFSETQ. The CDR3 totals 15 residues. The CDR3 DNA reads as TGCGCCAGCAGCTTCGTTTCGCACTTCACCGGGGAGCTGTTTTTT. Translating it yields CASSFVSHFTGELFF.

This clonotype was picked up many times. The J gene is TRBJ2-7, the V gene TRBV4-2; 8 nucleotides agree with TRBD2. Trimming cost V 1 base and J 2 bases; bases outside gene matches: 4. In germline, CDR1 is LGHNA, CDR2 YNFKEQ. The CDR3 loop spans 15 amino acids. The CDR3 sequence is CASSQGLALPYEQYF. The CDR3 DNA follows: TGTGCCAGCAGCCAAGGACTAGCGTTACCCTACGAGCAGTACTTC.

This clonotype was recorded many times. The V gene is TRBV20-1, the J gene TRBJ2-3; D remains unclear. The V and J ends lost 2 bases and 2 bases respectively, with 14 bases between them. This CDR3 spans 15 amino acids. CDR1 and CDR2 from the germline V gene are DFQATT and SNEGSKA (reference sequence). Here the CDR3 reads CSARSHGAPTDTQYF. DNA for the CDR3: TGCAGTGCTAGATCTCACGGAGCGCCCACAGATACGCAGTATTTT.

In this sample, this clonotype turned up many times. This chain joins TRBV7-9 and TRBJ2-7; D not certain. V was trimmed by 4 bases and J by 4 bases, leaving 8 bases between them. From germline, CDR1 is SEHNR and CDR2 FQNEAQ (reference sequence). The CDR3 is 12 amino acids. CDR3 DNA sequence: TGTGCCAGCAGCTCGATGCTATACGAGCAGTACTTC. Amino acids: CASSSMLYEQYF.

This clonotype was seen more than once but under ten times. The genes are TRBV11-2 and TRBJ2-2; D call uncertain. The CDR3 runs to 13 residues. From germline, CDR1 is SGHAT and CDR2 FQNNGV. The ends were cut back, 3 bases at V and 4 bases at J, with 6 bases in the middle. CDR3: CASSLSTTGELFF. Here the CDR3 DNA reads TGTGCCAGCAGCTTGTCTACCACCGGGGAGCTGTTTTTT. Supplemented by reference TRBV11-2 and TRBJ2-2, the full variable domain reads EAGVAQSPRYKIIEKRQSVAFWCNPISGHATLYWYQQILGQGPKLLIQFQNNGVVDDSQLPKDRFSAERLKGVDSTLKIQPAKLEDSAVYLCASSLSTTGELFFGEGSRLTVL.

This clonotype was observed at least ten times. The rearrangement uses TRBV6-1 and TRBJ2-5; TRBD2 matches at 10 bases. The junction had 12 bases not matched to a gene; V was cut back by 6 bases and J by 2 bases. There are 17 residues in the CDR3. The germline gives CDR1 MNHNS, CDR2 SASEGT. In DNA form, the CDR3 reads TGTGCCAGCAGGGGGGCGAGCGGGAGGGCCGGACAAGAGACCCAGTACTTC. This codes for CASRGASGRAGQETQYF.

This clonotype was seen many times. The chain uses TRBV3-1 and TRBJ2-1, with D possibly TRBD2 on 6 matching bases. With 4 bases removed from V and 3 bases from J, the gap between germline ends came to 22 bases. Germline CDR1 LGHDT, CDR2 YNNKEL (reference sequence). This CDR3 has 18 residues. CDR3 in amino acids: CASSLNFVRGGYYNEQFF. The CDR3 DNA reads TGTGCCAGCAGCCTGAATTTCGTTCGCGGAGGGTACTACAATGAGCAGTTCTTC.

This clonotype has at least ten counts. The chain carries TRBV7-2 and TRBJ1-1, with 7 bases matching TRBD1. CDR3 length equals 13 residues. Trimming at V came to 5 bases and at J to 5 bases, leaving 5 bases not matched to a gene. Germline V gene data show CDR1 as SGHTA and CDR2 as FQGNSA. CDR3 DNA: TGTGCCAGCAGCCAACAGGGGCGAACTGAAGCTTTCTTT. Its protein is CASSQQGRTEAFF. Full variable domain (missing parts from reference TRBV7-2 and TRBJ1-1): GAGVSQSPSNKVTEKGKDVELRCDPISGHTALYWYRQSLGQGLEFLIYFQGNSAPDKSGLPSDRFSAERTGGSVSTLTIQRTQQEDSAVYLCASSQQGRTEAFFGQGTRLTVV.

This clonotype was counted only a few times. This rearrangement joins TRBV12-3 or TRBV12-4 to TRBJ1-2; unclear D gene. Deletions cut 5 bases from V and 3 bases from J, with 10 bases between. The CDR3 runs 13 residues. The CDR3 loop is CASSPAQDYGYTF. CDR3 sequence (DNA): TGTGCCAGCAGTCCCGCGCAGGACTATGGCTACACCTTC.

This clonotype was picked up many times. The V and J genes are TRBV30 and TRBJ2-3; D is undetermined. Deletions cut 1 base from V and 0 bases from J, with 8 bases between. This CDR3 region has 14 residues. The V gene's germline CDR1 is GTSNPN and CDR2 SVGIG (reference sequence). The CDR3 DNA follows: TGTGCCTGGAGTGACGGAGCTAGCACAGATACGCAGTATTTT. It encodes CAWSDGASTDTQYF.

This rearrangement joins TRBV28 to TRBJ1-5, with TRBD1 identical over 7 bases. This CDR3 is built from 13 residues. With 10 bases clipped from V and 7 bases from J, the junction kept 10 bases outside the gene matches. In germline, CDR1 is MDHEN, CDR2 SYDVKM. CDR3 bases: TGTGCCATCTTAACAGGGGCTGGGCAGCCCCAGCATTTT. It encodes CAILTGAGQPQHF.

This clonotype was observed many times. The chain joins TRBV20-1 to TRBJ1-3, with D unclear. Germline V gene lookup returns CDR1 DFQATT and CDR2 SNEGSKA (reference sequence). Trimming cost V 2 bases and J 4 bases, with 9 bases left between them. The CDR3 loop spans 13 amino acids. The CDR3 region has the DNA TGCAGTGCTAGACCTGTGCCGGGAAACACCATATATTTT. This sequence encodes CSARPVPGNTIYF.

At least ten counts were recorded for this clonotype. The chain combines TRBV5-1 with TRBJ1-1, with 7 bases lining up with TRBD1. The CDR3 length is 15 residues. The J segment lost 1 base and the V segment lost 6 bases, leaving 9 bases of the junction unmatched. CDR1 is SGHRS and CDR2 is YFSETQ in the germline V gene. The CDR3 bases are TGCGCCAGCAATAAATTAGGGGGCCAGAACACTGAAGCTTTCTTT. This gives the protein CASNKLGGQNTEAFF. Full variable domain (rest looked up from reference TRBV5-1 and TRBJ1-1): KAGVTQTPRYLIKTRGQQVTLSCSPISGHRSVSWYQQTPGQGLQFLFEYFSETQRNKGNFPGRFSGRQFSNSRSEMNVSTLELGDSALYLCASNKLGGQNTEAFFGQGTRLTVV.

The V gene is TRBV20-1, the J gene TRBJ1-5; D is possibly TRBD1 (5 bases). Trimming left V 3 bases short and J 0 bases short, with 15 bases between. CDR1 and CDR2 from the germline V gene are DFQATT and SNEGSKA (reference sequence). There are 16 residues in the CDR3. This CDR3 is CSASPHRQLSNQPQHF. CDR3 nucleotide sequence: TGCAGTGCTAGTCCGCATCGACAGCTTAGCAATCAGCCCCAGCATTTT.

This clonotype came up many times. The gene calls are TRBV12-3 or TRBV12-4 and TRBJ1-4; no clear D gene. The CDR3 is made up of 13 amino acids. V was shortened by 1 base and J by 4 bases, with 4 bases between the two germline ends. The CDR3 loop reads CASSLGLNEKLFF. For the CDR3, the DNA is TGTGCCAGCAGTTTAGGACTTAATGAAAAACTGTTTTTT.

There are many counts of this clonotype. J is TRBJ2-1 and V is TRBV20-1, with TRBD2 identical over 7 bases. The J segment lost 7 bases and the V segment lost 5 bases, leaving 11 bases of the junction unmatched. Germline V gives CDR1 DFQATT, CDR2 SNEGSKA (reference sequence). This CDR3 spans 14 amino acids. In nucleotides, the CDR3 is TGCAGTGCTCTACTAGCGAAGGGATTAAATGAGCAGTTCTTC. This translates into CSALLAKGLNEQFF.